This T cell receptor beta chain was identified during a study of persistence of HIV-infected CD4 T cells. Whole-study context: Suppressive ART had lasted a median of approximately 8 years. Multiple blood draws of up to 180 mL, except two donors with single leukapheresis.

This clone was counted a single time. Its antigen is undetermined. CDR1 is MNHEY, CDR2 SMNVEV, per germline (reference sequence). This CDR3 comprises 14 residues. The germline V and J ends were trimmed by 6 bases and 0 bases, with 9 bases remaining between them. Nonspecific anti-CD3/anti-CD28 bead stimulation represents the broad CD4+ T cell repertoire. Sorting selected CD4+ T cells upregulating both CD40 ligand and CD69. Suppressive ART was started during chronic HIV-1 infection in these adults. The immunoSEQ assay was version 4, run in survey mode. Template was genomic DNA at 10 ng/uL, with up to about 1 ug used per sample. Clones were sequenced by immunoSEQ multiplex PCR, and TCRdb holds only the in-frame ones, with some missing. The table lists 35,000 to 45,000 clones, around 89% of them singletons.

The receptor comes from an adult woman with HIV who was CMV-seropositive. The sample consisted of CD4+ T cells sorted from PBMCs after approximately 20-hour stimulation, taken from a patient who received antiretroviral therapy. The chain uses TRBV27 and TRBJ2-1; D is unresolved. For the CDR3, the DNA is TGTGCCAGCAGATCCATATACTCCTACAATGAGCAGTTCTTC. Translated: CASRSIYSYNEQFF.